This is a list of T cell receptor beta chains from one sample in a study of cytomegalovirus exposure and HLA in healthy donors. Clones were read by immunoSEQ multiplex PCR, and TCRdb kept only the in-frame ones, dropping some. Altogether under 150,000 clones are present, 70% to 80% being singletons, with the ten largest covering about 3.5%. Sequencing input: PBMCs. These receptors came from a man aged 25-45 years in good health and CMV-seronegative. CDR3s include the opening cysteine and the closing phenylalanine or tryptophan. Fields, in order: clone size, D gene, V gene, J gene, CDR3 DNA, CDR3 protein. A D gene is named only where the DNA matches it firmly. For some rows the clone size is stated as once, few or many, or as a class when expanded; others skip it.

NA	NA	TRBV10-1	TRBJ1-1	TGCGCCAGCAGGTCGACTCTGAACACTGAAGCTTTCTTT	CASRSTLNTEAFF
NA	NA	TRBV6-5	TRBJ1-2	TGTGCCAGCAGTTACTCCGCAGGGGTCTATGGCTACACCTTC	CASSYSAGVYGYTF
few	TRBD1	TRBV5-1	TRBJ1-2	TGCGCCAGCAGCTGGGGGACAGCCGACTATGGCTACACCTTC	CASSWGTADYGYTF
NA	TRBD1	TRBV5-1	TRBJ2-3	TGCGCCAGCAGCCTAGGGGGCCTCTACACAGATACGCAGTATTTT	CASSLGGLYTDTQYF
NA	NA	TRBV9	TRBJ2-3	TGTGCCAGCAGCGTAGAACGAGGCACAGATACGCAGTATTTT	CASSVERGTDTQYF
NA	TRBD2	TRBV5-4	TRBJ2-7	TGTGCCAGCAGCCTAATGCGCCGGACTAGCGGGAGAGGCGAGCAGTACTTC	CASSLMRRTSGRGEQYF
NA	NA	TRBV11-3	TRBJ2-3	TGTGCCAGCAGCTTAGATCCTAGCACAGATACGCAGTATTTT	CASSLDPSTDTQYF
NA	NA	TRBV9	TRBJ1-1	TGTGCCAGCAGCGTAGACAGCCAGAACACTGAAGCTTTCTTT	CASSVDSQNTEAFF
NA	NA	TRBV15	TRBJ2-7	TGTGCCACCAGCAGAGATCCGGACAGCTCCTACGAGCAGTACTTC	CATSRDPDSSYEQYF
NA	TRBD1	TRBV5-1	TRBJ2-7	TGCGCCAGTACAGGGGGGAACGAGCAGTACTTC	CASTGGNEQYF
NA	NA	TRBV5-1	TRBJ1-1	TGCGCCAGCAGCGTCGACAGACTTCGGAACACTGAAGCTTTCTTT	CASSVDRLRNTEAFF
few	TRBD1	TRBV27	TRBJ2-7	TGTGCCAGCAGTTTAGGGCAGGGGGCTTACGAGCAGTACTTC	CASSLGQGAYEQYF
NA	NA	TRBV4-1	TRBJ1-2	TGCGCCAGCAGCTTCCGACAGAGACAAAACTATGGCTACACCTTC	CASSFRQRQNYGYTF
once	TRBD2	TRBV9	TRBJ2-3	TGTGCCAGCAGCGTAGGCCTGGGCGGGGGAACAGGTACGCAGTATTTT	CASSVGLGGGTGTQYF
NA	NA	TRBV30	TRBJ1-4	TGTGCTTCACTAGGTGTTTCTAATGAAAAACTGTTTTTT	CASLGVSNEKLFF
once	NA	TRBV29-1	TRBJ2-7	TGCAGCGTTGATTCTTCGGGGAGCTCCTACGAGCAGTACTTC	CSVDSSGSSYEQYF
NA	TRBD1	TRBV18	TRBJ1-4	TGTGCCAGCTCACCACTGGGACAGGGAAAAGATGAAAAACTGTTTTTT	CASSPLGQGKDEKLFF
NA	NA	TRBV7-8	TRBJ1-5	TGTGCCAGCAGCTCACAGTTGCAATATCAGCCCCAGCATTTT	CASSSQLQYQPQHF
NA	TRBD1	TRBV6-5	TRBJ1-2	TGTGCCAGCACCTCCGGACAGGGCTATGGCTACACCTTC	CASTSGQGYGYTF
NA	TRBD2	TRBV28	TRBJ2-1	TGTGCCAGCAGTTCACCCATCGGAGATCTAGCGGGAGGCGAGGAGCAGTTCTTC	CASSSPIGDLAGGEEQFF
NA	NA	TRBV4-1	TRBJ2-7	TGCGCCAGCAGCCAAGCTGAGAGAGCCTACGAGCAGTACTTC	CASSQAERAYEQYF
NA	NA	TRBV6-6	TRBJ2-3	TGTGCCACCCGGACAGATACGCAGTATTTT	CATRTDTQYF
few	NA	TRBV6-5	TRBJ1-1	TGTGCCAGTTGGCAGTCCAACACTGAAGCTTTCTTT	CASWQSNTEAFF
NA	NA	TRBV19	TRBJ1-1	TGTGCCAGTAGATTAGATCGGGGCACTGAAGCTTTCTTT	CASRLDRGTEAFF
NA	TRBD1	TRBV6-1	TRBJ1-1	TGTGCCAGCGCCCGGGACAGCATGAACACTGAAGCTTTCTTT	CASARDSMNTEAFF
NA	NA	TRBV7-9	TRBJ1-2	TGTGCCAGCAGCCGCGGGGAGGGTGTGGGCTACACCTTC	CASSRGEGVGYTF
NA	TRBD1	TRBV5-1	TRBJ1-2	TGCGCCAGCAGCTTGTGGACAGGGAATGGCTACACCTTC	CASSLWTGNGYTF
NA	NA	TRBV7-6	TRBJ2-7	TGTGCCAGCAGCTTACCCTCCTCCCAGCGGTTTTACTACGAGCAGTACTTC	CASSLPSSQRFYYEQYF
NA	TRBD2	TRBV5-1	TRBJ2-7	TGCGCCAGCAGTTTCCTAGCGGACCTTTACGAGCAGTACTTC	CASSFLADLYEQYF
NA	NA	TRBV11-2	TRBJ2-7	TGTGCCAGCAGCTTATTGAGTGCCTTACCCTCCTACGAGCAGTACTTC	CASSLLSALPSYEQYF
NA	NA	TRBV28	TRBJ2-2	TGTGCCACTCACCTCATGGGGGGGCTCACCGGGGAGCTGTTTTTT	CATHLMGGLTGELFF
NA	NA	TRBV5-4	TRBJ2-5	TGTGCCAGCAGCTTGGAATCGTATTCTCGGGAGACCCAGTACTTC	CASSLESYSRETQYF
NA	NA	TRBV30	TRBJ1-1	TGTGCCTGGAAGCACTGGGCCCTGAACACTGAAGCTTTCTTT	CAWKHWALNTEAFF
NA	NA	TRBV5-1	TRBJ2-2	TGCGCCAGCAGTAAGCAGGGGAGAACCGGGGAGCTGTTTTTT	CASSKQGRTGELFF
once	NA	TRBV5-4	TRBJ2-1	TGTGCCAGCAGCTTGGCCTCTAATGAGCAGTTCTTC	CASSLASNEQFF
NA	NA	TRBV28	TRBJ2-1	TGTGCCAGCAGTTCCGGGAGTGGCAATGAGCAGTTCTTC	CASSSGSGNEQFF
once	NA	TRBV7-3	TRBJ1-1	TGTGCCAGCAGCTTAACGTTAAAAGGCAGGCTGGGCACTGAAGCTTTCTTT	CASSLTLKGRLGTEAFF
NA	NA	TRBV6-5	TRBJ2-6	TGTGCCAGCAGTCTAGAATCCGGGGCCAACGTCCTGACTTTC	CASSLESGANVLTF
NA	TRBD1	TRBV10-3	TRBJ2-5	TGTGCCATCAGCGTTAATCCGGGACAGAGTCCGGGGACCCAGTACTTC	CAISVNPGQSPGTQYF
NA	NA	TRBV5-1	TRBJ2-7	TGCGCCAGCAGCGCTTCGGTGGGGGGGCCCTACGAGCAGTACTTC	CASSASVGGPYEQYF
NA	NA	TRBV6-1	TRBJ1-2	TGTGCCAGCAGTGAAGGAGCAGGGGATGGCTACACCTTC	CASSEGAGDGYTF
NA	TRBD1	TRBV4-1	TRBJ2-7	TGCGCCAGCAGCCACCGACAGGGACCTTACGAGCAGTACTTC	CASSHRQGPYEQYF